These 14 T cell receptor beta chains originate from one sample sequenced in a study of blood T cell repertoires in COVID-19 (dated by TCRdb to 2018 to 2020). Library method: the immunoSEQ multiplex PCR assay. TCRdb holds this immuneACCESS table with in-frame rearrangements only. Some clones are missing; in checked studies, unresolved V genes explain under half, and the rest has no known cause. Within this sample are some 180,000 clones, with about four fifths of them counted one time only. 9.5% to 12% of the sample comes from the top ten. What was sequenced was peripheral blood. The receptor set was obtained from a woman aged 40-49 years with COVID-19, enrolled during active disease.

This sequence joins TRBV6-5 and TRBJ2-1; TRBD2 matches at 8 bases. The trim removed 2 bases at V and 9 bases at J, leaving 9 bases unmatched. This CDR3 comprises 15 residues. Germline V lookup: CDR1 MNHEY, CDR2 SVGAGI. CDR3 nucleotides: TGTGCCAGCAGTTACGGTGGCGGGAGGCCGGGTGAGCAGTTCTTC. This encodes CASSYGGGRPGEQFF.

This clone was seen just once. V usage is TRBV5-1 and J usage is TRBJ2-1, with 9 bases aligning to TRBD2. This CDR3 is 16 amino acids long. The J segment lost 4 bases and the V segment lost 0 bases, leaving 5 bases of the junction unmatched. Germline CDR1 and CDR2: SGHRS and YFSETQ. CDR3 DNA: TGCGCCAGCAGCTTGGCTCCGGGACTAGCTTACAATGAGCAGTTCTTC. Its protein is CASSLAPGLAYNEQFF.

CDR3 coding DNA: TGTGCCACCAGCAGGGGCGGGGGTGGCAGCGACGAGCAGTACTTC. This translates into CATSRGGGGSDEQYF. The gene calls are TRBV15 and TRBJ2-7, with 7 nucleotides matching TRBD2. The CDR3 sequence is 15 residues long. Per the germline V gene, CDR1 is LNHNV and CDR2 is YYDKDF (reference sequence). V shed 3 bases and J 5 bases; nucleotides not matched to a gene: 10.

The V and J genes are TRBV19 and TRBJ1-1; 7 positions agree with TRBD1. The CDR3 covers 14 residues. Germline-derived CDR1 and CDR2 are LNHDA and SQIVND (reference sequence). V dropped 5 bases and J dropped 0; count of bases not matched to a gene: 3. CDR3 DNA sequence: TGTGCCAGTAGTCGGGGACAGATGAACACTGAAGCTTTCTTT. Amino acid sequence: CASSRGQMNTEAFF.

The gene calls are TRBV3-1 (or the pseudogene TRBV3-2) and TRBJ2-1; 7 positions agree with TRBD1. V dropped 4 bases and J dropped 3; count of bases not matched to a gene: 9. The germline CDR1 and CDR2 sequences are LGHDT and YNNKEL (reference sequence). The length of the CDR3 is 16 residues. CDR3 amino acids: CASSLRGRTGYNEQFF. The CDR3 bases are TGTGCCAGCAGCCTCCGAGGCAGGACAGGCTACAATGAGCAGTTCTTC.

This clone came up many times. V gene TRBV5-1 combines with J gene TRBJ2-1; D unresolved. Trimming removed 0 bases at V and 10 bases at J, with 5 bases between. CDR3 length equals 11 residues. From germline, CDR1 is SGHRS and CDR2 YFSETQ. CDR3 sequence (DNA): TGCGCCAGCAGCTTGGACAGAGAGCAGTTCTTC. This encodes CASSLDREQFF.

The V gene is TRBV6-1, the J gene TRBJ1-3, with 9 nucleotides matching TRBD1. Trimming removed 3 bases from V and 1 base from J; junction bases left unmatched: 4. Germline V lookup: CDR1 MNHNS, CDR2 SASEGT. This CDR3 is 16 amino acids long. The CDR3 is CASSDGTGTSGNTIYF. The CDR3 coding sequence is TGTGCCAGCAGTGACGGGACAGGGACTTCTGGAAACACCATATATTTT.

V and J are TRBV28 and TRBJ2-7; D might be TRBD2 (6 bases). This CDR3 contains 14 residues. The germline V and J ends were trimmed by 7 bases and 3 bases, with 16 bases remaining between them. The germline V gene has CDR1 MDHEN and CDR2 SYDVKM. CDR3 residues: CASKPPDYNYEQYF. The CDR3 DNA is TGTGCCAGCAAACCCCCGGACTACAACTACGAGCAGTACTTC.

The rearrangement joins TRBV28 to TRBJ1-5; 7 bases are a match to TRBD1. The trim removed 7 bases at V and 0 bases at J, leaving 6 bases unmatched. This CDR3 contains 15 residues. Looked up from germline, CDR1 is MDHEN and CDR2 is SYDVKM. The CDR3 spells CASIPQGSSNQPQHF. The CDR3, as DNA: TGTGCCAGCATCCCACAGGGGTCTAGCAATCAGCCCCAGCATTTT. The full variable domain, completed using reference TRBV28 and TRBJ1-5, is DVKVTQSSRYLVKRTGEKVFLECVQDMDHENMFWYRQDPGLGLRLIYFSYDVKMKEKGDIPEGYSVSREKKERFSLILESASTNQTSMYLCASIPQGSSNQPQHFGDGTRLSIL.

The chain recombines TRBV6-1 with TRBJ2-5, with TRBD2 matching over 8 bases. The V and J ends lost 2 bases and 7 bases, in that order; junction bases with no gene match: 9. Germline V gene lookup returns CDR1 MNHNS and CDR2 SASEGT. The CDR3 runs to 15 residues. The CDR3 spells CASSEPRTSWGTQYF. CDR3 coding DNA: TGTGCCAGCAGTGAACCGAGGACTAGCTGGGGGACCCAGTACTTC.

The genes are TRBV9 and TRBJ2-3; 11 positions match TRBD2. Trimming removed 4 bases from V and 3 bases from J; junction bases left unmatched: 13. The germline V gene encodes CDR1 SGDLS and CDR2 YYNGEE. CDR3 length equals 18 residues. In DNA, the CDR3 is TGTGCCAGCAGCCAGGTAGCGGGGGGGCCGGGGGTTACAGATACGCAGTATTTT. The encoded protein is CASSQVAGGPGVTDTQYF.

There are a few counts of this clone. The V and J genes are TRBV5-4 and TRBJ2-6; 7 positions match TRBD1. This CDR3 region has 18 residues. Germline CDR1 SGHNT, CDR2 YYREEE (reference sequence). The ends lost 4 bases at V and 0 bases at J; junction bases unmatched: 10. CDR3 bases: TGTGCCAGCAGCGGAGCCGGGACAGCCTTCTCTGGGGCCAACGTCCTGACTTTC. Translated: CASSGAGTAFSGANVLTF.

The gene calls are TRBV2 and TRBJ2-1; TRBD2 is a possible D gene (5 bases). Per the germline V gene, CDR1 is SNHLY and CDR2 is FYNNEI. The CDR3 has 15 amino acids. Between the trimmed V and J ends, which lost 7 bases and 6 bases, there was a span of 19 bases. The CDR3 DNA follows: TGTGCCAGCATTAGAGTACAGCGCGCGGGCAATGAGCAGTTCTTC. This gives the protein CASIRVQRAGNEQFF.

The CDR3 DNA reads as TGCAGTGCCTATGAGCAGTTCTTC. Protein: CSAYEQFF. The chain is built from TRBV20-1 and TRBJ2-1; D is unclear. V lost 6 bases, J lost 8 bases, and 2 bases lay in between. CDR3 length equals 8 residues. Germline assignment: CDR1 DFQATT and CDR2 SNEGSKA (reference sequence).